The 5 T cell receptor beta chains in this list originate from one sample, sequenced in a study of T cell responses to AZD1222 COVID-19 vaccine. Assay: immunoSEQ multiplex PCR; the TCRdb copy retains only in-frame clones and omits some. In the table there are 95,000 to 110,000 clones, around 91% of which are singletons. The specimen was peripheral blood, collected on day 0 of AZD1222 vaccination. The receptors originated from an adult in good health.

The chain links TRBV5-1 to TRBJ1-6; 7 bases line up with TRBD1. Looked up from germline, CDR1 is SGHRS and CDR2 is YFSETQ. The CDR3 is 13 residues long. V lost 5 bases, J lost 10 bases, and 6 bases stayed unmatched. CDR3 coding DNA: TGCGCCAGCAGATTGACAGGGAGATCACCCCTCCACTTT. This gives the protein CASRLTGRSPLHF.

The gene calls are TRBV5-6 and TRBJ2-3; 10 bases agree with TRBD2. From germline, CDR1 is SGHDT and CDR2 YYEEEE. The CDR3 spans 15 residues. J lost 5 bases, V lost 0 bases, and 3 bases had no gene match. This CDR3 reads CASSLGLAGVDTQYF. CDR3 bases: TGTGCCAGCAGCTTGGGGCTAGCGGGGGTAGATACGCAGTATTTT.

J is TRBJ1-1 and V is TRBV13; TRBD1 might be the D (6 bases). The CDR3 contains 14 residues. Per germline, CDR1 PRHDT and CDR2 FYEKMQ (reference sequence). V was pared by 0 bases and J by 10 bases, with 15 bases between. CDR3 in amino acids: CASSLGQRRGIAFF. The CDR3 DNA follows: TGTGCCAGCAGCTTAGGCCAGAGGAGGGGGATAGCTTTCTTT.

This clone was picked up a small number of times. The rearrangement links TRBV6-4 to TRBJ1-2, with a possible D match to TRBD1 (5 bases). This CDR3 comprises 13 residues. Trimming removed 5 bases from V and 0 bases from J, with 7 bases in between. The germline V gene encodes CDR1 MRHNA and CDR2 SNTAGT. CDR3 protein: CASSKGPNYGYTF. CDR3 nucleotides: TGTGCCAGCAGTAAGGGACCTAACTATGGCTACACCTTC.

The chain links TRBV6-2 or TRBV6-3 to TRBJ1-5, with 7 bases matching TRBD1. Germline CDR1 reads MNHEY; CDR2 reads SVGEGT. The CDR3 sequence is 16 residues long. V trimming: 4 bases; J trimming: 2 bases; junction bases outside the gene matches: 8. The CDR3 is CASSFHRGVGNQPQHF. The CDR3 region has the DNA TGTGCCAGCAGTTTCCACAGGGGAGTGGGCAATCAGCCCCAGCATTTT.